The clone carrying this T cell receptor (beta chain) was counted ten times or more. As yet, its antigen is unknown. The sample originates from a study of blood T cells in healthy people across ages. General study findings and limits: Comparison with aged donors showed that long-lived donors had more naive CD4+ cells and higher diversity. Possibly confounding the expanded clonotype changes was the fact that donor CMV status was unknown.

This CDR3 has 16 amino acids. Trimming removed 0 bases from V and 2 bases from J, with 14 bases in between. Germline V gene sequence: CDR1 DFQATT, CDR2 SNEGSKA (reference sequence). A second PCR, run for roughly 7 to 12 cycles, used a sample-barcoded 5' primer plus a J-beta primer mix. Every cDNA was tagged by a template-switch adaptor with 12 random nucleotides. Each CDR3 protein is one row after TCRdb ran MiXCR on the 5' RACE reads. The sample lists about 700,000 distinct CDR3 sequences; less than 40% were seen once. The sample comprised blood. This clonotype was obtained from a woman of 80 years or more in good health. The rearrangement joins TRBV20-1 to TRBJ1-5; possible D gene TRBD1, 5 bases. The CDR3 spells CSAREADMPRNQPQHF. Written as DNA, the CDR3 is TGCAGTGCTAGAGAAGCGGACATGCCGCGCAATCAGCCCCAGCATTTT.